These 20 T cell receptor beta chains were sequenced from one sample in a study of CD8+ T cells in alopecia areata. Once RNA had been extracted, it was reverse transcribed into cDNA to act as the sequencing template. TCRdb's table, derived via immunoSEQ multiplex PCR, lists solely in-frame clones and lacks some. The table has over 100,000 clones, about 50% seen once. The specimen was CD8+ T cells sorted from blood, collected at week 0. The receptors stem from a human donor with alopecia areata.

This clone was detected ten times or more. CDR3 bases: TGTGCCAGCAGCTCATCCCGGGACAGGGGGCTCGAGAACACTGAAGCTTTCTTT. Translated: CASSSSRDRGLENTEAFF. This chain uses TRBV7-9 with TRBJ1-1; 12 nucleotides line up with TRBD1. Looked up from germline, CDR1 is SEHNR and CDR2 is FQNEAQ (reference sequence). V shed 4 bases and J 1 base; nucleotides not matched to a gene: 10. This CDR3 comprises 18 residues.

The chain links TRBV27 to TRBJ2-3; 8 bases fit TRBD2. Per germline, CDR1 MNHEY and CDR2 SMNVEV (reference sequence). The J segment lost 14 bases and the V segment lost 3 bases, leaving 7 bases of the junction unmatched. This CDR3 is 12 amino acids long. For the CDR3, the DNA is TGTGCCAGCAGTTTCGGGAGGGGCGTTAGGTATTTT. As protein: CASSFGRGVRYF.

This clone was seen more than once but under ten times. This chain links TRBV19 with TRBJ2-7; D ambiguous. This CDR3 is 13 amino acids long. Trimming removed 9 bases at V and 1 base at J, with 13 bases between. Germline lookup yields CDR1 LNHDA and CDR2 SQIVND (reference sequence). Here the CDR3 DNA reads TGTGCCAGCAGCTTACAGACTTCCTACGAGCAGTACTTC. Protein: CASSLQTSYEQYF. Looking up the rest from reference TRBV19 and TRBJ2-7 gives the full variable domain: DGGITQSPKYLFRKEGQNVTLSCEQNLNHDAMYWYRQDPGQGLRLIYYSQIVNDFQKGDIAEGYSVSREKKESFPLTVTSAQKNPTAFYLCASSLQTSYEQYFGPGTRLTVT.

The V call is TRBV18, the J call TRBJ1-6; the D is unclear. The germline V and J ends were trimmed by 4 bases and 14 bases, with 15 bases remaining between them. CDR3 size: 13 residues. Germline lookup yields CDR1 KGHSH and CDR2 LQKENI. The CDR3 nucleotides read TGTGCCAGCTCACTCCCCTCCGGTCTAGCCCTCCACTTT. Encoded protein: CASSLPSGLALHF. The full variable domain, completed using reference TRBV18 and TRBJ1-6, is NAGVMQNPRHLVRRRGQEARLRCSPMKGHSHVYWYRQLPEEGLKFMVYLQKENIIDESGMPKERFSAEFPKEGPSILRIQQVVRGDSAAYFCASSLPSGLALHFGNGTRLTVT.

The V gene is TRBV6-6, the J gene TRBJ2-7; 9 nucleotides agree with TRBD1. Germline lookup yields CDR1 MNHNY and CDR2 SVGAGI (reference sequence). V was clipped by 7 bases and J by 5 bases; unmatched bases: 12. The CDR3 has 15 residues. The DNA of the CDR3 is TGTGCCAGCATCGAGCTCGGGACAGGGAGCCACGAGCAGTACTTC. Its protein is CASIELGTGSHEQYF.

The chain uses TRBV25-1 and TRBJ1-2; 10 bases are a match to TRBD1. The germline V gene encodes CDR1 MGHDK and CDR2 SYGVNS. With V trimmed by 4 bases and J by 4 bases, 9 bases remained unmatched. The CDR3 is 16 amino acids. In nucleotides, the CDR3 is TGTGCCAGCAGTGCCCCAGGACAGGGGGAATTCTATGGCTACACCTTC. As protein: CASSAPGQGEFYGYTF.

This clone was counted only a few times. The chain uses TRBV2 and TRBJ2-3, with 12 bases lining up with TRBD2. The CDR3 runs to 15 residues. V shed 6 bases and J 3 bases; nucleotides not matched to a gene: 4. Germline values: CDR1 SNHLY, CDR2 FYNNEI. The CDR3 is CASSPTSGGTDTQYF. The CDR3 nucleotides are TGTGCCAGCAGCCCGACTAGCGGGGGTACAGATACGCAGTATTTT.

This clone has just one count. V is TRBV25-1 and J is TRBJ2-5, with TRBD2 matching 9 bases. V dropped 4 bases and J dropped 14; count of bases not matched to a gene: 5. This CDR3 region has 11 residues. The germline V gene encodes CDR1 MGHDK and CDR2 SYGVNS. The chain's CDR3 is CASSAGTSSYF. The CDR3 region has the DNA TGTGCCAGCAGTGCCGGGACTAGCTCATACTTC.

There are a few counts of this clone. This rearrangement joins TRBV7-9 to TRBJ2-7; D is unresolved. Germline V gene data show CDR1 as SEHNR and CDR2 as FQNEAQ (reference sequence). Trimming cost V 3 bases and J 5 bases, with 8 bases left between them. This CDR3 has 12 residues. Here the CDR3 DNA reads TGTGCCAGCAGCTTTGGGCAAAACGAGCAGTACTTC. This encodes CASSFGQNEQYF.

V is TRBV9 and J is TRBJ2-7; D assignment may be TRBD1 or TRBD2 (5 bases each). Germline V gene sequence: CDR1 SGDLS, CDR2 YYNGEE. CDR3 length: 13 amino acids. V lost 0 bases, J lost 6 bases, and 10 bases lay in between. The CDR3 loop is CASSVGQGVEQYF. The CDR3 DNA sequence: TGTGCCAGCAGCGTAGGGCAGGGAGTCGAGCAGTACTTC.

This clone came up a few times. The CDR3 here is CSGNGGFSTEAFF. CDR3 bases: TGCAGCGGCAACGGGGGGTTCTCGACTGAAGCTTTCTTT. The genes are TRBV29-1 and TRBJ1-1; D is perhaps TRBD1 (5 bases). The V end lost 7 bases, the J end lost 5 bases, and 17 bases lay between the germline ends. Germline V gives CDR1 SQVTM, CDR2 ANQGSEA. The CDR3 runs 13 residues.

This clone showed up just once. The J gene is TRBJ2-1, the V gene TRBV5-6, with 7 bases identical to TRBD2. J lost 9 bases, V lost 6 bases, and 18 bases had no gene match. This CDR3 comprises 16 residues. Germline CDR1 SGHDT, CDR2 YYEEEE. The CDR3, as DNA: TGTGCCAGCACTCTTGGGGAGGGCCTTGGCGAATTTGAGCAGTTCTTC. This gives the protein CASTLGEGLGEFEQFF. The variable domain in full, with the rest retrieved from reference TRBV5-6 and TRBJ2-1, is DAGVTQSPTHLIKTRGQQVTLRCSPKSGHDTVSWYQQALGQGPQFIFQYYEEEERQRGNFPDRFSGHQFPNYSSELNVNALLLGDSALYLCASTLGEGLGEFEQFFGPGTRLTVL.

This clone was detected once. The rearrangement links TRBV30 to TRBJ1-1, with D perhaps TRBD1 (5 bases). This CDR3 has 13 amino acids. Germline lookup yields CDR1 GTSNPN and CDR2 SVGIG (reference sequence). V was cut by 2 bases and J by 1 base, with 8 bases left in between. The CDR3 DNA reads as TGTGCCTGGAGTTGGGGCTCGAACACTGAAGCTTTCTTT. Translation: CAWSWGSNTEAFF.

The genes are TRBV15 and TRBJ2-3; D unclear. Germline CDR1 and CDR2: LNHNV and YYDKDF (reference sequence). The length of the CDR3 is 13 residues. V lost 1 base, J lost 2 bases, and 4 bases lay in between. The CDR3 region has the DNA TGTGCCACCAGCAGAGTCCCCACAGATACGCAGTATTTT. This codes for CATSRVPTDTQYF.

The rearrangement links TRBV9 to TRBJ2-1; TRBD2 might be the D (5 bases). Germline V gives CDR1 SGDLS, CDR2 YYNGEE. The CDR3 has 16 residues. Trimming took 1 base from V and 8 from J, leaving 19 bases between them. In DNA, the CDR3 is TGTGCCAGCAGCGTATGGGCAGGTACTAAGGGAGATGAGCAGTTCTTC. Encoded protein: CASSVWAGTKGDEQFF.

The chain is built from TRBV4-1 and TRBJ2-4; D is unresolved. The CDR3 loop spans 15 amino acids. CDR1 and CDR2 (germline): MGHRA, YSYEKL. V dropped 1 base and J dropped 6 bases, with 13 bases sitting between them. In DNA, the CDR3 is TGCGCCAGCAGCCAAGTGTACCCAATTCTAAACATTCAGTACTTC. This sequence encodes CASSQVYPILNIQYF.

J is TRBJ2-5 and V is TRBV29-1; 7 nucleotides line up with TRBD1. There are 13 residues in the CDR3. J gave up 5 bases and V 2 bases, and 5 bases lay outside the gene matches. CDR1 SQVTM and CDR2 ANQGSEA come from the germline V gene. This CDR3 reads CSVERQGVETQYF. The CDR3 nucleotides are TGCAGCGTTGAACGACAGGGTGTGGAGACCCAGTACTTC.

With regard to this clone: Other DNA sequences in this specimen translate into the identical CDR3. CDR3: CASSSDGGYGYTF. The CDR3 DNA sequence: TGTGCCAGCAGTTCAGACGGCGGCTATGGCTACACCTTC. The rearrangement links TRBV6-5 to TRBJ1-2; no clear D. Trimming took 4 bases from V and 4 from J, leaving 10 bases between them. Germline V gene lookup returns CDR1 MNHEY and CDR2 SVGAGI. The CDR3 covers 13 residues.

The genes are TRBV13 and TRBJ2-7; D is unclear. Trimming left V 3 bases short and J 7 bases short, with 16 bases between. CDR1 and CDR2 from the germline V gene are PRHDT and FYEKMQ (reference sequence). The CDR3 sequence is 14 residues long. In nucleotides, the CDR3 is TGTGCCAGCAGCTTGAGTGTCCGGGTCGAAGAGCAGTACTTC. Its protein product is CASSLSVRVEEQYF.

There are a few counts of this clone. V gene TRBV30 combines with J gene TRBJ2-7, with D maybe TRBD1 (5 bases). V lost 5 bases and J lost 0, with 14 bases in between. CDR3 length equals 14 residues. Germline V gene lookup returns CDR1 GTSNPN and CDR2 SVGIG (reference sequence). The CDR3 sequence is CAWAKDSGSYEQYF. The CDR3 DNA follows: TGTGCCTGGGCAAAAGACAGTGGCTCCTACGAGCAGTACTTC.